The 17 T cell receptor beta chains listed next were all sequenced from one sample in a study of blood T cell repertoires in COVID-19. Generated by immunoSEQ multiplex PCR, the TCRdb table keeps only in-frame clones and is missing some. The table records approximately 37,000 clones, around 83% of them present only once. The sample consisted of peripheral blood. Source of these receptors: a man between 50 and 59 years old in a cohort sampled during active COVID-19.

J is TRBJ2-3 and V is TRBV9; the match to TRBD2 covers 7 bases. J was trimmed by 2 bases and V by 4 bases; bases with no gene match: 7. Germline V gene data show CDR1 as SGDLS and CDR2 as YYNGEE. The CDR3 has 15 amino acids. The CDR3 is CASSRWGGYTDTQYF. CDR3 in DNA: TGTGCCAGCAGCCGGTGGGGGGGGTACACAGATACGCAGTATTTT.

This chain connects TRBV7-2 to TRBJ2-7, with 8 bases aligning to TRBD2. Looked up from germline, CDR1 is SGHTA and CDR2 is FQGNSA. Germline trimming cut 0 bases from V and 2 bases from J; bases unmatched to any gene: 3. The CDR3 spans 15 residues. The CDR3 DNA follows: TGTGCCAGCAGCTTAGCTAGCGGGGTAACCTACGAGCAGTACTTC. Translating it yields CASSLASGVTYEQYF.

V gene TRBV7-8 combines with J gene TRBJ2-1; 9 nucleotides align to TRBD2. V lost 8 bases, J lost 5 bases, and 10 bases stayed unmatched. The CDR3 is 15 residues long. Germline CDR1 reads SGHVS; CDR2 reads FQNEAQ. DNA of the CDR3: TGTGCCAGCTCGCCTATAGCGGGGGTAAACAATGAGCAGTTCTTC. This gives the protein CASSPIAGVNNEQFF.

This sequence joins TRBV5-1 and TRBJ1-1; weak D call: TRBD1 (6 bases). V was clipped by 4 bases and J by 5 bases, with 15 bases between them. The CDR3 contains 14 residues. Looked up from germline, CDR1 is SGHRS and CDR2 is YFSETQ. CDR3 DNA: TGCGCCAGCAGCGCCTCACAGGGCGGGACTGAAGCTTTCTTT. Encoded protein: CASSASQGGTEAFF.

V is TRBV6-1 and J is TRBJ2-6, with 9 bases fitting TRBD2. The CDR3 spans 16 residues. The V gene's germline CDR1 is MNHNS and CDR2 SASEGT. The V segment lost 4 bases and the J segment 0 bases; nucleotides outside the gene matches: 1. CDR3 DNA sequence: TGTGCCAGCAGTGGCGGGAGGGACTCTGGGGCCAACGTCCTGACTTTC. This encodes CASSGGRDSGANVLTF.

The V gene is TRBV4-1, the J gene TRBJ2-3, with a weak D call TRBD1 (6 bases). The V gene lost 8 bases and the J gene lost 3 bases, with 9 bases spanning the gap. This CDR3 is built from 12 residues. Germline-derived CDR1 and CDR2 are MGHRA and YSYEKL. CDR3 loop: CASGGQTDTQYF. Here the CDR3 DNA reads TGCGCCAGCGGAGGACAGACAGATACGCAGTATTTT.

This CDR3 reads CASSVEVTDEEQFF. CDR3 sequence (DNA): TGTGCCAGCAGCGTAGAAGTCACAGACGAGGAGCAGTTCTTC. This chain uses TRBV9 with TRBJ2-1; no reliable D call. The ends were cut back, 0 bases at V and 10 bases at J, with 14 bases in the middle. From germline, CDR1 is SGDLS and CDR2 YYNGEE. CDR3 length equals 14 residues.

The gene calls are TRBV19 and TRBJ2-5; D gene uncertain. In germline, CDR1 is LNHDA, CDR2 SQIVND (reference sequence). There are 13 residues in the CDR3. V was shortened by 2 bases and J by 2 bases, with 6 bases between the two germline ends. In DNA, the CDR3 is TGTGCCAGTAGTATACATGTTCAAGAGACCCAGTACTTC. Residues: CASSIHVQETQYF.

The V and J genes are TRBV11-2 and TRBJ2-6; the match to TRBD2 covers 11 bases. This CDR3 is built from 17 residues. V was pared by 6 bases and J by 3 bases, with 7 bases of the junction left unmatched. Germline V lookup: CDR1 SGHAT, CDR2 FQNNGV. Written as DNA, the CDR3 is TGTGCCAGCAGGACGATTAGCGGGAGGGATGGGGCCAACGTCCTGACTTTC. Its protein product is CASRTISGRDGANVLTF.

V is TRBV4-1 and J is TRBJ1-5; TRBD1 aligns across 9 bases. V lost 4 bases to trimming and J lost 6 bases; unmatched junction nucleotides: 4. There are 14 residues in the CDR3. CDR1 and CDR2 from the germline V gene are MGHRA and YSYEKL. This CDR3 is CASSRTGELQPQHF. The DNA for the CDR3 is TGCGCCAGCAGCCGGACAGGGGAACTTCAGCCCCAGCATTTT.

The V gene is TRBV28, the J gene TRBJ2-7; D gene uncertain. Trimming stripped 3 bases from V and 3 bases from J, with 6 bases between. Per germline, CDR1 MDHEN and CDR2 SYDVKM. CDR3 size: 12 residues. CDR3: CASSFHNYEQYV. In DNA form, the CDR3 reads TGTGCCAGCAGTTTTCACAACTACGAGCAGTACGTC.

This clone has a handful of counts. The V call is TRBV5-1, the J call TRBJ2-5, with a tentative D call TRBD2 (5 bases). Per germline, CDR1 SGHRS and CDR2 YFSETQ. V was clipped by 0 bases and J by 5 bases, with 14 bases between them. The CDR3 spans 15 residues. The DNA of the CDR3 is TGCGCCAGCAGCTTGGCGGCAGCTCCGGGGGAGACCCAGTACTTC. It codes for CASSLAAAPGETQYF. Full variable domain (missing parts from reference TRBV5-1 and TRBJ2-5): KAGVTQTPRYLIKTRGQQVTLSCSPISGHRSVSWYQQTPGQGLQFLFEYFSETQRNKGNFPGRFSGRQFSNSRSEMNVSTLELGDSALYLCASSLAAAPGETQYFGPGTRLLVL.

The gene calls are TRBV7-8 and TRBJ2-1, with D possibly TRBD2 on 6 matching bases. V dropped 2 bases and J dropped 4 bases, with 24 bases sitting between them. Germline lookup yields CDR1 SGHVS and CDR2 FQNEAQ. The CDR3 runs to 19 residues. The CDR3 coding sequence is TGTGCCAGCAGCTTACCGGGGTCGGTTCAGAGACTAGGTTACAATGAGCAGTTCTTC. The encoded protein is CASSLPGSVQRLGYNEQFF.

This clone has a single count. This chain connects TRBV3-1 (or the pseudogene TRBV3-2) to TRBJ2-5; the match to TRBD2 covers 12 bases. Germline assignment: CDR1 LGHDT and CDR2 YNNKEL (reference sequence). The J segment lost 0 bases and the V segment lost 2 bases, leaving 1 base of the junction unmatched. This CDR3 has 16 residues. This CDR3 reads CASSQLAGGHQETQYF. In nucleotides, the CDR3 is TGTGCCAGCAGCCAACTAGCGGGGGGGCACCAAGAGACCCAGTACTTC.

The chain uses TRBV11-3 and TRBJ2-3, with unresolved D. V dropped 1 base and J dropped 1 base, with 6 bases sitting between them. Germline lookup yields CDR1 SGHNT and CDR2 YENEEA. This CDR3 is 14 amino acids long. This chain's CDR3 is CASSLAGGTDTQYF. The CDR3 nucleotides read TGTGCCAGCAGCTTAGCCGGAGGCACAGATACGCAGTATTTT. The variable domain in full, completed from reference TRBV11-3 and TRBJ2-3, reads EAGVVQSPRYKIIEKKQPVAFWCNPISGHNTLYWYLQNLGQGPELLIRYENEEAVDDSQLPKDRFSAERLKGVDSTLKIQPAELGDSAVYLCASSLAGGTDTQYFGPGTRLTVL.

This clone appeared a single time. The V gene is TRBV4-3, the J gene TRBJ1-3; 7 bases are shared with TRBD1. The CDR3 covers 17 residues. With V trimmed by 1 base and J by 4 bases, 10 bases remained unmatched. Germline V gene data show CDR1 as LGHNA and CDR2 as YSLEER. CDR3 sequence: CASSQGELDREGNTIYF. The CDR3 DNA reads as TGCGCCAGCAGCCAAGGAGAATTAGACAGGGAAGGAAACACCATATATTTT.

The chain employs TRBV30 and TRBJ2-3; TRBD1 agrees at 10 bases. The CDR3 length is 17 residues. The V and J ends lost 3 bases and 2 bases, in that order; junction bases with no gene match: 11. Germline assignment: CDR1 GTSNPN and CDR2 SVGIG (reference sequence). DNA of the CDR3: TGTGCCTGGAGGGGGACCCGGGACAGGGGAAACACAGATACGCAGTATTTT. Its translation: CAWRGTRDRGNTDTQYF.